The rows below give T cell receptor beta chains drawn from one sample of a study of molecular identifiers for immune sequencing clone quantification. TCRdb itself ran the PCR reads through MiXCR, one entry per CDR3 protein. The sample consists of about half a million distinct CDR3 sequences, around 21% of them appearing once. Sample: naive CD8+ T cells from blood, with Jurkat cell RNA spiked in. The receptor source for this set is a human donor in good health. Some libraries in this study had Jurkat cell RNA spiked in. CDR3s leave out the opening cysteine and the closing phenylalanine or tryptophan. Each record gives: V gene, clone size, CDR3 protein. Size tells how often a clone was seen (once, few, many) or the class of an expanded clone, and some rows leave it out.

V gene: TRBV3-1; clone size: .; CDR3 protein: ASSRDFYNERF
V gene: TRBV28; clone size: few; CDR3 protein: ASSLTSGAFNEQF
V gene: TRBV10-2; clone size: many; CDR3 protein: ASRRTSVYETQY
V gene: TRBV5-1; clone size: many; CDR3 protein: ASSLDAYQPQH
V gene: TRBV28; clone size: .; CDR3 protein: ASSLTQLGNTIY
V gene: TRBV19; clone size: once; CDR3 protein: ASSFLPGTRNADTQY
V gene: TRBV9; clone size: .; CDR3 protein: ASSVAGGGAEEQF
V gene: TRBV20-1; clone size: .; CDR3 protein: SARDISGTSYNEQF
V gene: TRBV18; clone size: .; CDR3 protein: ASLPDRATEAF
V gene: TRBV7-9; clone size: many; CDR3 protein: AGGAGLNTEAF
V gene: TRBV7-9; clone size: many; CDR3 protein: ASSLSQAHYEQY
V gene: TRBV28; clone size: many; CDR3 protein: ASSLGGSSGTGTDTQY
V gene: TRBV6-1; clone size: .; CDR3 protein: ASSEGGFSYEQY
V gene: TRBV20-1; clone size: .; CDR3 protein: SAMPHAGESLYEQY
V gene: TRBV7-9; clone size: many; CDR3 protein: ASSFGSYGRADNQPQH
V gene: TRBV11-2; clone size: few; CDR3 protein: ASSQTGLANNEQF
V gene: TRBV7-3; clone size: many; CDR3 protein: ASSLSGGGADTQY
V gene: TRBV12-3/TRBV12-4; clone size: many; CDR3 protein: ASSLGLTSTDTQY
V gene: TRBV5-5; clone size: many; CDR3 protein: ASSLVQQGAGGQETQY
V gene: TRBV7-9; clone size: few; CDR3 protein: ASSLTSERTGELF
V gene: TRBV11-2; clone size: few; CDR3 protein: ASSSLASGRDEQY
V gene: TRBV27; clone size: .; CDR3 protein: ASSLSGVFGIMNTEAF
V gene: TRBV7-9; clone size: few; CDR3 protein: ASSLVTEETQY
V gene: TRBV14; clone size: many; CDR3 protein: ASSQVALNTDTQY